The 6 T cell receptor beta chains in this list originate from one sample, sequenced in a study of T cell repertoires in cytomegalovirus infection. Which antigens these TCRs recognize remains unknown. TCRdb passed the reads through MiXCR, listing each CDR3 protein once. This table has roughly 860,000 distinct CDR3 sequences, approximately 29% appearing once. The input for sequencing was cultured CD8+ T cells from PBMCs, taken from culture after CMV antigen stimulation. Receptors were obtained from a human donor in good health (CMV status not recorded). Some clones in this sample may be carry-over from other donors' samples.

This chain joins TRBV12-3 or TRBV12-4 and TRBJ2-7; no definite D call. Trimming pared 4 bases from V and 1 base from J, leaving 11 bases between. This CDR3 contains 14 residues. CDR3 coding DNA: TGTGCCAGCAGTTACGGCCTGGGTTCCTACGAGCAGTACTTC. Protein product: CASSYGLGSYEQYF.

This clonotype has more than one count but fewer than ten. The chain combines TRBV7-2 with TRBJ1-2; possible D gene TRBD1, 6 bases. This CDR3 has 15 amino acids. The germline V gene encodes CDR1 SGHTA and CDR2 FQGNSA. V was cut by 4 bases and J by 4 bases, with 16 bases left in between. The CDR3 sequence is CASSSTGPVFYGYTF. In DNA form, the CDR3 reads TGTGCCAGCAGCTCAACAGGGCCCGTCTTCTATGGCTACACCTTC.

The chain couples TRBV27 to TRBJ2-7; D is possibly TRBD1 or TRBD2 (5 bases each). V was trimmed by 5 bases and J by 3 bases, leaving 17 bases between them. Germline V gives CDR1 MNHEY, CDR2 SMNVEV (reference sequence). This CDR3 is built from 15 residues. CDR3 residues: CASSETGTFIYEQYV. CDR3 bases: TGTGCCAGCAGTGAAACCGGGACCTTCATCTACGAGCAGTACGTC.

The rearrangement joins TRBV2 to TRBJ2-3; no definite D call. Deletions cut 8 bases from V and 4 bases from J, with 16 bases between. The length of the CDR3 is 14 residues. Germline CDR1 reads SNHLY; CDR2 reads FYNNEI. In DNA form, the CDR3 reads TGTGCCAGCGGTGGTGAGCCGCTAGCAGATACGCAGTATTTT. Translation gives CASGGEPLADTQYF.

Written as DNA, the CDR3 is TGCGCCAGCAGCCAAGCGCAGGGTCAGGGCTACACCTTC. This gives the protein CASSQAQGQGYTF. The genes are TRBV4-1 and TRBJ1-2; weak D call: TRBD1 (5 bases). CDR1 and CDR2 (germline): MGHRA, YSYEKL. The CDR3 is 13 amino acids. V gave up 1 base and J gave up 8 bases, with 11 bases separating them.

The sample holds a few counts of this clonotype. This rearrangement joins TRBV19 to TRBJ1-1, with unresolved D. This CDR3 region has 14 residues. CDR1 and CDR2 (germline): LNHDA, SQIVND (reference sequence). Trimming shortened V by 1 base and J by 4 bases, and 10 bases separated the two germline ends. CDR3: CASSIAQRFTEAFF. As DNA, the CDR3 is TGTGCCAGTAGTATAGCCCAGCGGTTCACTGAAGCTTTCTTT.